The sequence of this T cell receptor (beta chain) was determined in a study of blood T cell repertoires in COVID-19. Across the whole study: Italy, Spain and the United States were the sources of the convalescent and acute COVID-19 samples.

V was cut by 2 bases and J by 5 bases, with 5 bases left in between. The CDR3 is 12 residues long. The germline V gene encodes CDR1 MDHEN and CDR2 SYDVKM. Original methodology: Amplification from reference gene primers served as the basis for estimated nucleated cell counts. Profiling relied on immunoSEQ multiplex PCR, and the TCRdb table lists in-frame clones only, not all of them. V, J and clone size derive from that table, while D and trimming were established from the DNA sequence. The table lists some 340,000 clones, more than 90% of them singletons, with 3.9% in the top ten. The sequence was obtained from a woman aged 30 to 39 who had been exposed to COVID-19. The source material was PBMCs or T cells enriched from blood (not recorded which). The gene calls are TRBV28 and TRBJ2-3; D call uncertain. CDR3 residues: CASSLPVDTQYF. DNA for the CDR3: TGTGCCAGCAGTTTACCTGTAGATACGCAGTATTTT.